This record concerns one T cell receptor beta chain sequence. Its cognate antigen is unknown. Each CDR3 protein is one row after TCRdb ran MiXCR on the 5' RACE reads. The data hold 300,000 to 350,000 distinct CDR3 sequences, with about 7.8% observed a single time. These data originate in a study of T cells after yellow fever vaccination. J was trimmed by 4 bases and V by 4 bases; bases with no gene match: 14. The CDR3 sequence is 17 residues long. Germline V gives CDR1 SGHTA, CDR2 FQGNSA. Study-wide results and limits: Abundant bulk-population clonotypes could contaminate the FACS-sorted repertoires. Reappearing after the booster were most of the clones from primary vaccination (roughly 95% CD4, 88% CD8). By day 5 rather than day 15, the secondary response had peaked, though it was weaker.

This clonotype originated in a man younger than 35 who received the YFV17D yellow fever vaccine. The chain combines TRBV7-2 with TRBJ1-2, with 8 bases lining up with TRBD1. This sample comprised PBMCs, obtained 35 to 50 days after the first yellow fever vaccination. Here the CDR3 reads CASSSGYTGQGFYGYTF. The CDR3 DNA reads TGTGCCAGCAGCTCAGGGTATACAGGACAGGGTTTCTATGGCTACACCTTC.